This TCR beta chain is from a study of OX40 agonist ivuxolimab in advanced cancers. In germline, CDR1 is GTSNPN, CDR2 SVGIG (reference sequence). The CDR3 is made up of 12 amino acids. V gave up 5 bases and J gave up 0 bases, with 8 bases separating them. This table comes from immunoSEQ multiplex PCR, and its TCRdb copy is limited to in-frame clones, with some not included. The table shows under 100,000 clones, with roughly 83% occurring only once. The origin of this receptor is an adult with an advanced solid tumor such as melanoma, head and neck, liver or kidney cancer. J is TRBJ2-7 and V is TRBV30; no clear D gene. Here the sequenced sample was CD4+ or CD8+ T cells sorted from blood, taken in a trial of the OX40 agonist ivuxolimab. The CDR3 region is CAWAPSSYEQYF. CDR3 bases: TGTGCCTGGGCCCCCTCCTCCTACGAGCAGTACTTC.